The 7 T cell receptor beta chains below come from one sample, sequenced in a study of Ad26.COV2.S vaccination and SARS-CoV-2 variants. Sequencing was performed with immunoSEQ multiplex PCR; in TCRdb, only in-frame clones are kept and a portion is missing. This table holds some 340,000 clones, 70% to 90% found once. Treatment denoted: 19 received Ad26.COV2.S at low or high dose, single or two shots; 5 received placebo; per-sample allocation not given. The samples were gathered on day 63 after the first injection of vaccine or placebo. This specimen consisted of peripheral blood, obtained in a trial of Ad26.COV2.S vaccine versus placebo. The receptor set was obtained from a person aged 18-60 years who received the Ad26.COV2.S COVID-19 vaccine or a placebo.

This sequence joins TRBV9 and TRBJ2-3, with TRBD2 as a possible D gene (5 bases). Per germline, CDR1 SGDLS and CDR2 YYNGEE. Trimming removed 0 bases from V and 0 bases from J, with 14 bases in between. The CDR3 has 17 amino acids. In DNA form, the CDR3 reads TGTGCCAGCAGCGTAGGGGGTCGGACTTCTAGCACAGATACGCAGTATTTT. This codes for CASSVGGRTSSTDTQYF.

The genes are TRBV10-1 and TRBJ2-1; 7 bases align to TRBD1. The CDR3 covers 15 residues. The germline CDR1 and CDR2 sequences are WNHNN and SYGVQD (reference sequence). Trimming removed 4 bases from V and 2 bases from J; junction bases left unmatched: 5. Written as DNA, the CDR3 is TGCGCCAGCAGTGTCCAGGGGGTCACCTACAATGAGCAGTTCTTC. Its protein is CASSVQGVTYNEQFF.

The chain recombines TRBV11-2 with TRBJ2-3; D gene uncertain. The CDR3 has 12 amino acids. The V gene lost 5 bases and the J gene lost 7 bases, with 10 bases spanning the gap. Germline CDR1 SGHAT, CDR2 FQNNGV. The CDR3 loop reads CASSLGPYTQYF. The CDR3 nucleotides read TGTGCCAGCAGCCTCGGGCCGTATACGCAGTATTTT.

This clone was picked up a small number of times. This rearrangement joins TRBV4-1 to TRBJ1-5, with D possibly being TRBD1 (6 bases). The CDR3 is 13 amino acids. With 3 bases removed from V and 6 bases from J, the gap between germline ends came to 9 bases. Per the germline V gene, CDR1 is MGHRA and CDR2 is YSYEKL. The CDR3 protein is CASSHRGAQPQHF. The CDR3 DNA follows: TGCGCCAGCAGCCACCGGGGGGCTCAGCCCCAGCATTTT.

CDR3 sequence reads: CASSPTGASAHEQFF. Written as DNA, the CDR3 is TGTGCCAGCTCACCAACAGGGGCATCTGCCCATGAGCAGTTCTTC. This sequence joins TRBV18 and TRBJ2-1, with 7 nucleotides matching TRBD1. Germline CDR1 reads KGHSH; CDR2 reads LQKENI. The ends lost 2 bases at V and 8 bases at J; junction bases unmatched: 9. CDR3 length: 15 amino acids.

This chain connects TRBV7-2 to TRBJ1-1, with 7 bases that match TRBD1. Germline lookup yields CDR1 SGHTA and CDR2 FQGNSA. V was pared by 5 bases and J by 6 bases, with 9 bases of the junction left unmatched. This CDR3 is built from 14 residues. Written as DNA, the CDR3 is TGTGCCAGCAGCCCCTTCGACAGGGCGGCTGAAGCTTTCTTT. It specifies CASSPFDRAAEAFF.

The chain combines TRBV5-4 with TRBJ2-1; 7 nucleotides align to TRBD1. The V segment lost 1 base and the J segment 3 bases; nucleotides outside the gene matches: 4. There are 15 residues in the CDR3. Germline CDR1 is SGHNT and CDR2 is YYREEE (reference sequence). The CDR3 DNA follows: TGTGCCAGCAGCTTGAGAGGGGGCCTCTACAATGAGCAGTTCTTC. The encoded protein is CASSLRGGLYNEQFF.